This T cell receptor beta chain is drawn from a study of T-cell reconstitution after alpha-beta-depleted transplantation in children. Overall study findings and caveats: Several hundred rapidly expanded clones from non-depleted graft cells reportedly supplied alpha-beta T cells about two months post-transplant. T-cell numbers and diversity one year post-transplant derived largely from freshly generated T cells.

As concerns this clonotype: Its specificity is not known.

For TCRbeta, the library was prepared with unique molecular identifiers. TCRdb redid the calling of the PCR reads with MiXCR, one entry per CDR3 protein. Of about 77,000 distinct CDR3 sequences listed, 15% to 20% are singletons. The TCR originated in a male patient aged 2 to 9 who had a stem cell transplant for acute lymphoblastic leukemia, so the T cells may come from the graft donor. This specimen was PBMCs, mostly from graft donor cells, taken 360 days after TCRalphabeta/CD19-depleted stem cell transplant.

The DNA for the CDR3 is TGCAGTGCAAGACAGGGGGGAGGACAGTATTTT. It yields the protein CSARQGGGQYF. The gene calls are TRBV20-1 and TRBJ2-3; 9 bases match TRBD1. Trimming cost V 6 bases and J 12 bases; bases outside gene matches: 7. The CDR3 contains 11 residues. From germline, CDR1 is DFQATT and CDR2 SNEGSKA (reference sequence).